This T cell receptor (beta chain) was sequenced during a study of blood T cell repertoires in COVID-19. Study details: T cells, B-cell-depleted T cells, or PBMCs supplied cDNA or gDNA.

The CDR3 loop spans 15 amino acids. V lost 6 bases and J lost 6, with 17 bases in between. Germline lookup yields CDR1 MNHEY and CDR2 SVGAGI. The assay was immunoSEQ multiplex PCR, and TCRdb's table has in-frame clones only and misses some. The table shows about 59,000 clones, with around 80% occurring only once. The clonotype was recovered from a man aged 60 to 75 with acute or convalescent COVID-19. Sequenced: peripheral blood. The chain links TRBV6-5 to TRBJ2-2; D is possibly TRBD1 (5 bases). The CDR3 loop is CASRTQGVGAGELFF. As DNA, the CDR3 is TGTGCCAGCAGGACCCAGGGTGTGGGCGCCGGGGAGCTGTTTTTT.